Following are 25 T cell receptor beta chains from one sample sequenced in a study of metastatic and nonmetastatic thyroid tumors. Each patient came to thyroid surgery without any prior treatment (of any kind). MiXCR re-clonotyped the PCR reads for TCRdb. The data hold more than 70,000 clones, with 8% to 9.5% observed a single time. The sequenced material came from blood. The receptors here all came from a female donor with papillary thyroid cancer or a benign thyroid nodule (not recorded which). Some clones in this sample may be carry-over from other donors' samples.

Remarks on this clone: A much larger clone lies a single base off, so this may be a read error. The rearrangement joins TRBV7-6 to TRBJ2-2, with D maybe TRBD1 (5 bases). Germline CDR1 is SGHVS and CDR2 is FNYEAQ. The V and J ends lost 5 bases and 9 bases respectively, with 19 bases between them. CDR3 length: 15 amino acids. CDR3 region: CASSVGAGSVWELFF. Here the CDR3 DNA reads TGTGCCAGCAGCGTTGGGGCAGGGTCGGTCTGGGAGCTGTTTTTT.

This clone was counted only a few times. The rearrangement links TRBV20-1 to TRBJ2-5; D gene unclear. Per germline, CDR1 DFQATT and CDR2 SNEGSKA (reference sequence). V was pared by 7 bases and J by 0 bases, with 12 bases between. The CDR3 consists of 13 residues. Here the CDR3 reads CSGDRGDQETQYF. CDR3 bases: TGCAGTGGGGATAGAGGTGACCAAGAGACCCAGTACTTC.

J is TRBJ1-4 and V is TRBV20-1; D is unresolved. Germline-derived CDR1 and CDR2 are DFQATT and SNEGSKA (reference sequence). The length of the CDR3 is 12 residues. V gave up 5 bases and J gave up 8 bases, with 12 bases separating them. The CDR3 DNA follows: TGCAGTGCTTTCCCATTAGGGGAAAAACTGTTTTTT. Protein sequence: CSAFPLGEKLFF.

This clone came up many times. The chain uses TRBV6-1 and TRBJ2-3; D may match TRBD1 or TRBD2 (5 bases each). Germline assignment: CDR1 MNHNS and CDR2 SASEGT. The CDR3 is 15 residues long. V was pared by 2 bases and J by 1 base, with 10 bases between. CDR3 sequence: CASSESLGGTDTQYF. The CDR3 DNA follows: TGTGCCAGCAGTGAAAGTTTGGGGGGCACAGATACGCAGTATTTT.

Ten or more counts support this clone. V and J are TRBV27 and TRBJ2-3, with D perhaps given as TRBD1 or TRBD2 (6 bases each). V lost 2 bases to trimming and J lost 13 bases, with 19 bases between them. This CDR3 is built from 14 residues. Germline CDR1 reads MNHEY; CDR2 reads SMNVEV (reference sequence). CDR3 sequence (DNA): TGTGCCAGCAGTTTAGGTAGGGGGGCAAGCTTGAAGTATTTT. It encodes CASSLGRGASLKYF.

There are many counts of this clone. V usage is TRBV6-1 and J usage is TRBJ2-2; 11 bases match TRBD1. The germline V gene has CDR1 MNHNS and CDR2 SASEGT. Trimming cost V 6 bases and J 4 bases; bases outside gene matches: 4. This CDR3 is built from 15 residues. In nucleotides, the CDR3 is TGTGCCAGCAGAATGGACAGGGGGCCCACCGGGGAGCTGTTTTTT. This codes for CASRMDRGPTGELFF.

This clone was recorded at least ten times. The chain links TRBV4-1 to TRBJ2-3; the D gene is possibly TRBD2 (7 bases). V was cut by 8 bases and J by 3 bases, with 18 bases left in between. Germline CDR1 reads MGHRA; CDR2 reads YSYEKL. The CDR3 consists of 15 residues. The CDR3 loop reads CASDRGRGGTDTQYF. The CDR3 DNA sequence: TGCGCCAGCGACCGTGGGAGGGGGGGTACAGATACGCAGTATTTT.

In this sample, this clone turned up a few times. A read error is possible here, since a much larger clone lies one base away. Other DNA variants within this sample encode the same CDR3. The rearrangement joins TRBV6-5 to TRBJ1-4; D perhaps matches TRBD1 (5 bases). Per germline, CDR1 MNHEY and CDR2 SVGAGI. The CDR3 spans 12 residues. In nucleotides, the CDR3 is TGTGCCAGCAGTTACCTGACGGGGGTGACCCATTTT. It is translated as CASSYLTGVTHF.

This clone came up many times. Other DNA sequences in the sample encode the same CDR3. The chain employs TRBV20-1 and TRBJ2-5, with D maybe TRBD1 (5 bases). The V gene's germline CDR1 is DFQATT and CDR2 SNEGSKA (reference sequence). Trimming removed 3 bases from V and 3 bases from J, with 5 bases in between. This CDR3 contains 11 residues. The CDR3 spells CSASREETQYF. The DNA for the CDR3 is TGCAGTGCTAGCAGGGAAGAGACCCAGTACTTC.

This clone is labeled medium-sized. The V gene is TRBV6-1, the J gene TRBJ1-6; no reliable D call. CDR3 length: 12 residues. Per the germline V gene, CDR1 is MNHNS and CDR2 is SASEGT. V dropped 5 bases and J dropped 9 bases, with 8 bases sitting between them. The CDR3 region has the DNA TGTGCCAGCAGTCGGACGGGTTCACCCCTCCACTTT. It encodes CASSRTGSPLHF.

This clone was counted many times. J is TRBJ2-7 and V is TRBV30; 7 bases are a match to TRBD2. V lost 3 bases to trimming and J lost 3 bases; unmatched junction nucleotides: 8. The CDR3 is 14 residues long. The V gene's germline CDR1 is GTSNPN and CDR2 SVGIG (reference sequence). CDR3 sequence (DNA): TGTGCCTGGAGAGCGAGCGGGGCCATCTACGAGCAGTACTTC. As protein: CAWRASGAIYEQYF. Looking up the rest from reference TRBV30 and TRBJ2-7 gives the full variable domain: SQTIHQWPATLVQPVGSPLSLECTVEGTSNPNLYWYRQAAGRGLQLLFYSVGIGQISSEVPQNLSASRPQDRQFILSSKKLLLSDSGFYLCAWRASGAIYEQYFGPGTRLTVT.

This clone showed up just a few times. The chain couples TRBV7-6 to TRBJ2-5; the D is unclear. Germline values: CDR1 SGHVS, CDR2 FNYEAQ. The CDR3 has 11 amino acids. V was clipped by 3 bases and J by 4 bases, with 3 bases between them. DNA of the CDR3: TGTGCCAGCAGCTTTCGAGAGACCCAGTACTTC. It translates to CASSFRETQYF.

This clone was seen ten or more times. This rearrangement joins TRBV6-1 to TRBJ1-6; D call uncertain. This CDR3 has 15 amino acids. Trimming shortened V by 6 bases and J by 0 bases, and 9 bases separated the two germline ends. Germline V gene lookup returns CDR1 MNHNS and CDR2 SASEGT. CDR3: CASSQRHSYNSPLHF. The DNA of the CDR3 is TGTGCCAGCAGCCAAAGACACTCCTATAATTCACCCCTCCACTTT.

This chain links TRBV5-1 with TRBJ2-3, with 10 bases that match TRBD2. Germline CDR1 is SGHRS and CDR2 is YFSETQ. Trimming at V came to 0 bases and at J to 4 bases, leaving 2 bases not matched to a gene. This CDR3 has 15 residues. The CDR3 nucleotides read TGCGCCAGCAGCTTGGTGAGCGGGGGGGCAGATACGCAGTATTTT. As protein: CASSLVSGGADTQYF. Full variable domain (outside the CDR3, taken from reference TRBV5-1 and TRBJ2-3): KAGVTQTPRYLIKTRGQQVTLSCSPISGHRSVSWYQQTPGQGLQFLFEYFSETQRNKGNFPGRFSGRQFSNSRSEMNVSTLELGDSALYLCASSLVSGGADTQYFGPGTRLTVL.

V gene TRBV6-1 combines with J gene TRBJ1-1; TRBD1 is a possible D gene (5 bases). There are 15 residues in the CDR3. Trimming removed 5 bases at V and 8 bases at J, with 21 bases between. Germline CDR1 is MNHNS and CDR2 is SASEGT. CDR3 sequence: CASSRTTGTESEAFF. The CDR3, as DNA: TGTGCCAGCAGTAGAACTACCGGGACCGAAAGCGAAGCTTTCTTT.

This clone has a count of ten or more. The chain has TRBV5-1 and TRBJ2-7, with 9 bases lining up with TRBD1. Germline trimming cut 3 bases from V and 4 bases from J; bases unmatched to any gene: 2. Per germline, CDR1 SGHRS and CDR2 YFSETQ. This CDR3 contains 13 residues. In DNA, the CDR3 is TGCGCCAGCAGCTGGGACAGGGATTACGAGCAGTACTTC. Translating gives CASSWDRDYEQYF. Full variable domain (missing parts from reference TRBV5-1 and TRBJ2-7): KAGVTQTPRYLIKTRGQQVTLSCSPISGHRSVSWYQQTPGQGLQFLFEYFSETQRNKGNFPGRFSGRQFSNSRSEMNVSTLELGDSALYLCASSWDRDYEQYFGPGTRLTVT.

This clone was detected ten times or more. The rearrangement uses TRBV12-3 or TRBV12-4 and TRBJ1-3; 7 bases line up with TRBD1. V lost 6 bases, J lost 0 bases, and 2 bases stayed unmatched. The CDR3 contains 14 residues. CDR3 nucleotides: TGTGCCAGCAGGTGGGACAGCTCTGGAAACACCATATATTTT. Translation gives CASRWDSSGNTIYF.

At least ten counts were recorded for this clone. The chain is built from TRBV7-2 and TRBJ2-1; the match to TRBD2 covers 8 bases. After removal of 1 base from V and 0 bases from J, the junction contained 5 bases not matched to a gene. The CDR3 sequence is 17 residues long. Germline CDR1 SGHTA, CDR2 FQGNSA. The CDR3 DNA reads as TGTGCCAGCAGCTTAGTGGGCCGGGGGGGCTCCTACAATGAGCAGTTCTTC. Residues: CASSLVGRGGSYNEQFF.

This clone was detected a few times. The chain joins TRBV29-1 to TRBJ1-1; no clear D gene. The CDR3 is made up of 12 amino acids. Germline V CDR1 and CDR2: SQVTM, ANQGSEA. With 5 bases removed from V and 1 base from J, the gap between germline ends came to 8 bases. As DNA, the CDR3 is TGCAGCGTTCCAGGAGCGAACACTGAAGCTTTCTTT. This codes for CSVPGANTEAFF.

This clone was recorded many times. The chain employs TRBV6-1 and TRBJ1-3, with D unclear. The CDR3 is made up of 15 amino acids. V was clipped by 6 bases and J by 0 bases, with 12 bases between them. Germline values: CDR1 MNHNS, CDR2 SASEGT. The CDR3 loop reads CASSSSVVSGNTIYF. CDR3 bases: TGTGCCAGCAGCTCCTCTGTTGTCTCTGGAAACACCATATATTTT.

The rearrangement links TRBV19 to TRBJ2-5, with 8 bases fitting TRBD2. There are 13 residues in the CDR3. V was pared by 4 bases and J by 5 bases, with 3 bases of the junction left unmatched. Germline V CDR1 and CDR2: LNHDA, SQIVND (reference sequence). CDR3 DNA sequence: TGTGCCAGTAGTAATACGGGAGGGGAGACCCAGTACTTC. This translates into CASSNTGGETQYF.

This clone was seen at least ten times. The V and J genes are TRBV6-1 and TRBJ2-6; D unclear. Trimming took 6 bases from V and 0 from J, leaving 9 bases between them. Germline V gene sequence: CDR1 MNHNS, CDR2 SASEGT. This CDR3 is 15 amino acids long. The chain's CDR3 is CASSPAFSGANVLTF. The CDR3 DNA reads as TGTGCCAGCAGCCCCGCCTTCTCTGGGGCCAACGTCCTGACTTTC.

Ten or more counts support this clone. The V call is TRBV11-2, the J call TRBJ1-6; D may be TRBD1 (5 bases). Deletions cut 3 bases from V and 0 bases from J, with 12 bases between. The germline V gene has CDR1 SGHAT and CDR2 FQNNGV. The CDR3 spans 17 residues. The CDR3 DNA reads as TGTGCCAGCAGCTTGGGACGGCTGCCCTCCTATAATTCACCCCTCCACTTT. This encodes CASSLGRLPSYNSPLHF.

This chain connects TRBV20-1 to TRBJ2-5; tentatively, D is TRBD2 (6 bases). V lost 6 bases, J lost 0 bases, and 11 bases lay in between. CDR3 length equals 13 residues. Germline CDR1 reads DFQATT; CDR2 reads SNEGSKA (reference sequence). The CDR3 reads CSAFGGNQETQYF. CDR3 DNA: TGCAGTGCCTTTGGGGGGAACCAAGAGACCCAGTACTTC.

By share of the sample, this clone is medium-sized (0.01 to 0.1%). The gene calls are TRBV12-3 or TRBV12-4 and TRBJ2-7, with D perhaps matching TRBD2 (6 bases). The germline V and J ends were trimmed by 5 bases and 7 bases, with 18 bases remaining between them. The CDR3 consists of 14 residues. The CDR3 sequence is CASSSRGGFWEQYF. The CDR3 DNA reads TGTGCCAGCAGTAGTAGGGGAGGATTCTGGGAGCAGTACTTC.